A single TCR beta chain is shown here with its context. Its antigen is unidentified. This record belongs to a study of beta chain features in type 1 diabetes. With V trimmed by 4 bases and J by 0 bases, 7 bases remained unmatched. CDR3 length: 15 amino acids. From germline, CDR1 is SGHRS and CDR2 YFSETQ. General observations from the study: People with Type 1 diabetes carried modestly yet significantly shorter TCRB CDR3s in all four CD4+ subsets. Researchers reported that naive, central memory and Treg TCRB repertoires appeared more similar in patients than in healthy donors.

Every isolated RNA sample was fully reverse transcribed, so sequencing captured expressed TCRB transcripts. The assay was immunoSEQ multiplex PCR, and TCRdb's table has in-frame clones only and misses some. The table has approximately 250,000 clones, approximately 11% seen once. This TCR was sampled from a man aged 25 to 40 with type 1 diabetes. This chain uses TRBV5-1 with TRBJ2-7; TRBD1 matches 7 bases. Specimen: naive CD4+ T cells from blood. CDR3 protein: CASSVGTESSYEQYF. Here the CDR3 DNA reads TGCGCCAGCAGCGTCGGGACAGAGAGCTCCTACGAGCAGTACTTC.